Each of the 20 T cell receptor beta chains below was sequenced from the same sample in a study of monozygotic twins with inflammatory bowel disease (dated 2019 in TCRdb). The protocol used for the library was 5' RACE. Sequenced on an Illumina HiSeq 2500. The reads went through TCRdb reprocessing, and each CDR3 protein sequence gets one entry with no DNA. This sample's listing comprises a few hundred thousand distinct CDR3 sequences. 2% to 2.5% of the sample belongs to the ten largest clones. Input material: blood. The receptors originated from a human donor with ulcerative colitis or Crohn's disease, or a healthy co-twin of an affected twin (not recorded which).

The J gene is TRBJ2-7, the V gene TRBV15; TCRdb picks TRBD2, but there is no DNA to check that call. This CDR3 has 15 residues. The V gene's germline CDR1 is LNHNV and CDR2 YYDKDF (reference sequence). The CDR3 here is CATSREASGAYEQYF.

V gene TRBV7-2 combines with J gene TRBJ2-7. Germline loops: CDR1 SGHTA, CDR2 FQGNSA. CDR3 length equals 15 residues. The CDR3 protein is CASSLVEGGTYEQYF.

The chain carries TRBV7-2 and TRBJ2-5; the TCRdb D gene call, TRBD1, has no DNA to confirm it. The CDR3 covers 15 residues. Germline CDR1 and CDR2: SGHTA and FQGNSA. The CDR3 is CASSSGDRVRETQYF.

This chain connects TRBV29-1 to TRBJ1-4. Germline V CDR1 and CDR2: SQVTM, ANQGSEA. This CDR3 has 11 amino acids. This CDR3 reads CSVDRGEKLFF.

The chain carries TRBV20-1 and TRBJ2-1; TCRdb indicates TRBD2, and absent DNA this call remains unverified. This CDR3 comprises 14 residues. Germline CDR1 and CDR2: DFQATT and SNEGSKA (reference sequence). The chain's CDR3 is CSAPTAGGRNEQFF.

This chain links TRBV5-1 with TRBJ1-5. Germline V gives CDR1 SGHRS, CDR2 YFSETQ. The CDR3 is made up of 13 amino acids. The CDR3 sequence: CASSLNLNQPQHF. The full variable domain, in which reference TRBV5-1 and TRBJ1-5 provide the parts outside the CDR3, is KAGVTQTPRYLIKTRGQQVTLSCSPISGHRSVSWYQQTPGQGLQFLFEYFSETQRNKGNFPGRFSGRQFSNSRSEMNVSTLELGDSALYLCASSLNLNQPQHFGDGTRLSIL.

This CDR3 reads CASNIAGSTLDTQYF. V and J are TRBV6-1 and TRBJ2-3; the D gene TCRdb calls, TRBD2, cannot be checked with no DNA. This CDR3 spans 15 amino acids. Germline lookup yields CDR1 MNHNS and CDR2 SASEGT.

This chain links TRBV7-2 with TRBJ2-1; as DNA is missing, the TRBD2 call by TCRdb cannot be tested. The CDR3 runs 16 residues. CDR1 and CDR2 (germline): SGHTA, FQGNSA. CDR3 sequence: CASSPRGGGPVDEQFF. The full variable domain, completed using reference TRBV7-2 and TRBJ2-1, is GAGVSQSPSNKVTEKGKDVELRCDPISGHTALYWYRQSLGQGLEFLIYFQGNSAPDKSGLPSDRFSAERTGGSVSTLTIQRTQQEDSAVYLCASSPRGGGPVDEQFFGPGTRLTVL.

The V and J genes are TRBV28 and TRBJ2-6; TCRdb indicates TRBD1, and absent DNA this call remains unverified. The CDR3 totals 18 residues. Per germline, CDR1 MDHEN and CDR2 SYDVKM. This CDR3 is CATRTRALTSSGANVLTF. The variable domain in full, with the rest retrieved from reference TRBV28 and TRBJ2-6, is DVKVTQSSRYLVKRTGEKVFLECVQDMDHENMFWYRQDPGLGLRLIYFSYDVKMKEKGDIPEGYSVSREKKERFSLILESASTNQTSMYLCATRTRALTSSGANVLTFGAGSRLTVL.

The V and J genes are TRBV10-3 and TRBJ2-1; TCRdb's D call, TRBD2, is unchecked because there is no DNA. Germline loops: CDR1 ENHRY, CDR2 SYGVKD. The CDR3 totals 13 residues. The CDR3 sequence is CALRAGAYNEQFF.

The chain links TRBV7-2 to TRBJ2-3. Germline lookup yields CDR1 SGHTA and CDR2 FQGNSA. The CDR3 contains 12 residues. The CDR3 loop is CASSFPLNTQYF.

The chain recombines TRBV15 with TRBJ1-4; lacking DNA, the TRBD1 call made by TCRdb goes unchecked. Germline V gene sequence: CDR1 LNHNV, CDR2 YYDKDF (reference sequence). The CDR3 loop spans 15 amino acids. CDR3 region: CATSRAGGVNEKLFF. Together with reference TRBV15 and TRBJ1-4, the CDR3 gives the full variable domain: DAMVIQNPRYQVTQFGKPVTLSCSQTLNHNVMYWYQQKSSQAPKLLFHYYDKDFNNEADTPDNFQSRRPNTSFCFLDIRSPGLGDTAMYLCATSRAGGVNEKLFFGSGTQLSVL.

The gene calls are TRBV3-1 and TRBJ2-5; the D call of TRBD2 rests on TCRdb alone, since no DNA is present to check it. The germline gives CDR1 LGHDT, CDR2 YNNKEL (reference sequence). The CDR3 loop spans 18 amino acids. CDR3 loop: CASSQDRLAGGVYETQYF.

J is TRBJ1-1 and V is TRBV3-1. This CDR3 is built from 13 residues. Germline V gene data show CDR1 as LGHDT and CDR2 as YNNKEL (reference sequence). The CDR3 is CASSQDRNPEAFF.

The genes are TRBV18 and TRBJ1-2; TCRdb indicates TRBD1, and absent DNA this call remains unverified. Germline CDR1 and CDR2: KGHSH and LQKENI. The CDR3 has 15 amino acids. The chain's CDR3 is CASSPPSTGNYGYTF.

The chain couples TRBV7-2 to TRBJ2-3; the D gene TCRdb calls, TRBD2, cannot be checked with no DNA. CDR1 SGHTA and CDR2 FQGNSA come from the germline V gene. This CDR3 is built from 17 residues. The CDR3 sequence is CASSFLTSGVRTDTQYF.

The V call is TRBV20-1, the J call TRBJ2-1; no DNA is available, so the TRBD1 call from TCRdb remains unchecked. There are 13 residues in the CDR3. The germline gives CDR1 DFQATT, CDR2 SNEGSKA (reference sequence). CDR3: CSARDGQINEQFF.

The chain combines TRBV5-1 with TRBJ2-1; TCRdb proposes TRBD2, but this gene call is untestable without DNA. Germline loops: CDR1 SGHRS, CDR2 YFSETQ. This CDR3 has 13 amino acids. The CDR3 sequence is CASKPRGDNEQFF.

The rearrangement joins TRBV20-1 to TRBJ1-2. The germline V gene has CDR1 DFQATT and CDR2 SNEGSKA (reference sequence). The CDR3 runs to 11 residues. This chain's CDR3 is CSARSGYGYTF.

The chain joins TRBV5-1 to TRBJ1-2; checking the TCRdb D call of TRBD1 is not possible without DNA. The CDR3 covers 13 residues. Germline CDR1 is SGHRS and CDR2 is YFSETQ. This CDR3 reads CASSLYQGDGYTF.